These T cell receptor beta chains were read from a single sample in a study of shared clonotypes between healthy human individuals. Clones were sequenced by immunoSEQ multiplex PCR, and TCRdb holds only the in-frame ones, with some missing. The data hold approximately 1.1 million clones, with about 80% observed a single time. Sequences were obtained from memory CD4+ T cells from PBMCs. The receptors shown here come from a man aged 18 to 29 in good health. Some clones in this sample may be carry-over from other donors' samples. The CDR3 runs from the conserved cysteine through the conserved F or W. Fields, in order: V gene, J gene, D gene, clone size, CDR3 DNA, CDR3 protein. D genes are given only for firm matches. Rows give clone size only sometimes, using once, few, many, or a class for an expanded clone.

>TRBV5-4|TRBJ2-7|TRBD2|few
TGTGCCAGCAGCCCCTTTCGGGGTAGCGGGAGGGCCACCGAGCAGTACTTC
CASSPFRGSGRATEQYF
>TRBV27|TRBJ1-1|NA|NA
TGTGCCAGCAACCCAACCACAGGTATTGCTTTCTTT
CASNPTTGIAFF
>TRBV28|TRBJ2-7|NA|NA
TGTGCCAGCCAAACGGCAGCGACCGAGCAGTACTTC
CASQTAATEQYF
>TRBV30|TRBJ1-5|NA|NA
TGTGCCTGGACACGGGGCCACAATCAGCCCCAGCATTTT
CAWTRGHNQPQHF
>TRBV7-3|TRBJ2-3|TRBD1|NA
TGTGCCAGCAGCTTTACAGGGGGTGCAGATACGCAGTATTTT
CASSFTGGADTQYF
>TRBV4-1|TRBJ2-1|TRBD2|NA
TGCGCCAGCAGCATCATACGGACTAGCGGGGACAATGAGCAGTTCTTC
CASSIIRTSGDNEQFF
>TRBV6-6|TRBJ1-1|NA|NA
TGTGCCAGCAGTGGAACCACAGGATCGAACACTGAAGCTTTCTTT
CASSGTTGSNTEAFF
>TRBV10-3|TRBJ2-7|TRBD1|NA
TGTGCCATCAGGGGACAGGGGGCGCTCCACGAGCAGTACTTC
CAIRGQGALHEQYF
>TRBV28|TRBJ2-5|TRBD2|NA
TGTGCCAGCGGAACTCCGGGACTAGGACAAGAGACCCAGTACTTC
CASGTPGLGQETQYF
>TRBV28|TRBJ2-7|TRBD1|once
TGTGCCACCCTGGACAGGGGAGGGTCCTACGAGCAGTACTTC
CATLDRGGSYEQYF
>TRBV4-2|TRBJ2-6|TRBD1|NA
TGTGCCAGCAGCCACGGGACAGCAAGCTCTGGGGCCAACGTCCTGACTTTC
CASSHGTASSGANVLTF
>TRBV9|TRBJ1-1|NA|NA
TGTGCCAGCAGCGTAGGTCGTCGGGCGGCTGAAGCTTTCTTT
CASSVGRRAAEAFF
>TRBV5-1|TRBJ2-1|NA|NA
TGCGCCAGCAGCGTTTATGGGGATTACTACAATGAGCAGTTCTTC
CASSVYGDYYNEQFF
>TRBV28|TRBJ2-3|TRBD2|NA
TGTGCCAGCAGTACCGGGGGGGAGGGGACAGATACGCAGTATTTT
CASSTGGEGTDTQYF
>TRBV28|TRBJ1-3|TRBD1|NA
TGTGCCAGCAGTCCGTGGACAGGGAAGTCTGGAAACACCATATATTTT
CASSPWTGKSGNTIYF
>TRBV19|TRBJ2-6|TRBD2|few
TGTGCCAGTAGTATACTTACAACCCGGGGGGCTGGGGCCAACGTCCTGACTTTC
CASSILTTRGAGANVLTF
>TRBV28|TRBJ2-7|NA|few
TGTGCCAGCAGTTTACGCTACGAGCAGTACTTC
CASSLRYEQYF
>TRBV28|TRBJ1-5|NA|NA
TGTGCCAGCAGTTGGGGCTCCGGGTCCAATCAGCCCCAGCATTTT
CASSWGSGSNQPQHF
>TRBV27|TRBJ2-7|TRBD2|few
TGTGCCAGCAGTAGATCCGGGACTAGAACCTACGAGCAGTACTTC
CASSRSGTRTYEQYF
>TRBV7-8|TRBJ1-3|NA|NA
TGTGCCAGCAGCTTGTCGTGGGACACCATATATTTT
CASSLSWDTIYF
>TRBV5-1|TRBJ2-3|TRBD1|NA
TGCGCCAGCAGCTTGGCTGGACAGGGGGCAGATACGCAGTATTTT
CASSLAGQGADTQYF
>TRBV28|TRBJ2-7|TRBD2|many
TGTGCCAGCTCTAAGCCCAGCGGGGGCCACGAGCAGTACTTC
CASSKPSGGHEQYF
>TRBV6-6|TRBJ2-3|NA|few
TGTGCCAGCAGCCCGGACAGCACAGATACGCAGTATTTT
CASSPDSTDTQYF
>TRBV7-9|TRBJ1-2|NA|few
TGTGCCAGCAGCTTAGTGGGAGGTGGCTACACCTTC
CASSLVGGGYTF
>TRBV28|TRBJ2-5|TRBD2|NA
TGTGCCAGCAGTTTCTCTAGCGGGAGGGGGGTCGTGACCCAGTACTTC
CASSFSSGRGVVTQYF
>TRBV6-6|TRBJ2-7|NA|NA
TGTGCCAGCACCAAAAGGAACTACGAGCAGTACTTC
CASTKRNYEQYF
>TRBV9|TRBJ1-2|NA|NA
TGTGCCAGCAGCGTAGAGTCGGGTCTCTATGGCTACACCTTC
CASSVESGLYGYTF
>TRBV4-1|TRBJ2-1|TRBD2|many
TGCGCCAGCAGCCAAGATCGATTAGTAGCGGGAGGTCCTAATGAGCAGTTCTTC
CASSQDRLVAGGPNEQFF
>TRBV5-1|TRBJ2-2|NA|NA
TGCGCCAGCAGCCCTCTAGGACAGACCGGGGAGCTGTTTTTT
CASSPLGQTGELFF
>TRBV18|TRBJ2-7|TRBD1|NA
TGTGCCAGCTCACCTATTAGGGACAGCTCCTACGAGCAGTACTTC
CASSPIRDSSYEQYF
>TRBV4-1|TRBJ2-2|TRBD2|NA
TGCGCCAGCAGCCAACGTATGGGACTACAGAACACCGGGGAGCTGTTTTTT
CASSQRMGLQNTGELFF
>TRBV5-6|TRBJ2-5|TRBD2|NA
TGTGCCAGCAGCCTAGGGACTAGCGCTGAGACCCAGTACTTC
CASSLGTSAETQYF
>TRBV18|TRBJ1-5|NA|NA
TGTGCCAGCTCCCCAGGGGCCGATCAGCCCCAGCATTTT
CASSPGADQPQHF
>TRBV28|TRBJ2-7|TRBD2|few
TGTGCCAGCAGCACTAGCGGGAGTCGTTACGAGCAGTACTTC
CASSTSGSRYEQYF
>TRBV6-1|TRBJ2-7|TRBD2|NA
TGTGCCAGCAGTTTAGCGGGAGGTAACTCCTACGAGCAGTACTTC
CASSLAGGNSYEQYF
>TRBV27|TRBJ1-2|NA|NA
TGTGCCAGCCATGACGGGCTTTATGGCTACACCTTC
CASHDGLYGYTF